The 21 T cell receptor beta chains below all came from one sample that was sequenced in a study of blood T cell repertoires in COVID-19. Produced via immunoSEQ multiplex PCR; TCRdb's table is partial and in-frame only. This table has fewer than 100,000 clones, 82% appearing once. Source material: peripheral blood. The receptor source for this set is a human donor in a cohort sampled during active COVID-19.

V usage is TRBV5-1 and J usage is TRBJ2-7; possibly TRBD1 for D (6 bases). Trimming removed 1 base at V and 3 bases at J, with 20 bases between. This CDR3 comprises 17 residues. The germline gives CDR1 SGHRS, CDR2 YFSETQ. The CDR3 DNA reads TGCGCCAGCAGCTTGACGTATCGGACAGCCTCTGTCTACGAGCAGTACTTC. It yields the protein CASSLTYRTASVYEQYF.

This clone was counted a few times. The rearrangement uses TRBV5-1 and TRBJ2-6; D not resolved. Per germline, CDR1 SGHRS and CDR2 YFSETQ. The CDR3 totals 15 residues. Between the trimmed V and J ends, which lost 4 bases and 0 bases, there was a span of 8 bases. The CDR3 loop is CASSRLSSGANVLTF. The CDR3 DNA reads as TGCGCCAGCAGCCGACTGAGCTCTGGGGCCAACGTCCTGACTTTC.

CDR3: CASSQDWLAGGERDEQFF. In nucleotides, the CDR3 is TGTGCCAGCAGCCAAGATTGGCTAGCGGGGGGAGAGAGGGATGAGCAGTTCTTC. V gene TRBV4-2 combines with J gene TRBJ2-1, with 11 bases fitting TRBD2. There are 18 residues in the CDR3. J lost 8 bases, V lost 0 bases, and 12 bases had no gene match. CDR1 and CDR2 from the germline V gene are LGHNA and YNFKEQ.

The V call is TRBV11-2, the J call TRBJ1-4; the D is unclear. V lost 5 bases and J lost 4, with 11 bases in between. Germline CDR1 is SGHAT and CDR2 is FQNNGV. The CDR3 contains 14 residues. CDR3: CASSPRGLNEKLFF. CDR3 DNA sequence: TGTGCCAGCAGCCCCCGCGGACTTAATGAAAAACTGTTTTTT.

The genes are TRBV5-1 and TRBJ1-1; 8 bases fit TRBD1. The CDR3 has 13 amino acids. V gave up 8 bases and J gave up 3 bases; unmatched junction bases: 6. Germline CDR1 is SGHRS and CDR2 is YFSETQ. The CDR3: CASRQGAYTEAFF. The DNA for the CDR3 is TGCGCCAGTCGCCAGGGGGCTTACACTGAAGCTTTCTTT.

The rearrangement uses TRBV2 and TRBJ2-7, with 8 bases fitting TRBD1. This CDR3 has 14 residues. The junction had 10 bases not matched to a gene; V was cut back by 8 bases and J by 4 bases. Germline V gene sequence: CDR1 SNHLY, CDR2 FYNNEI. The CDR3 region is CASGERTGRYEQYF. The CDR3 DNA is TGTGCCAGCGGGGAACGGACAGGGAGGTACGAGCAGTACTTC.

The rearrangement joins TRBV19 to TRBJ1-1; TRBD1 matches at 7 bases. The CDR3 has 15 residues. The germline V gene has CDR1 LNHDA and CDR2 SQIVND (reference sequence). The ends lost 5 bases at V and 4 bases at J; junction bases unmatched: 10. The CDR3 region has the DNA TGTGCCAGTAGTTCGCCGACAGGGACAGTCACTGAAGCTTTCTTT. Translating it yields CASSSPTGTVTEAFF.

V and J are TRBV27 and TRBJ1-5, with D unclear. In germline, CDR1 is MNHEY, CDR2 SMNVEV (reference sequence). The CDR3 length is 13 residues. V was trimmed by 7 bases and J by 6 bases, leaving 13 bases between them. As DNA, the CDR3 is TGTGCCAGCACCATGACTCCCACTCAGCCCCAGCATTTT. This sequence encodes CASTMTPTQPQHF.

The chain recombines TRBV25-1 with TRBJ1-4; D possibly corresponds to TRBD1 (5 bases). With 2 bases removed from V and 6 bases from J, the gap between germline ends came to 16 bases. The CDR3 is 16 amino acids. Germline V gives CDR1 MGHDK, CDR2 SYGVNS. The CDR3 reads CASSETQGWGDEKLFF. Here the CDR3 DNA reads TGTGCCAGCAGTGAAACTCAGGGATGGGGGGATGAAAAACTGTTTTTT.

The rearrangement uses TRBV10-3 and TRBJ2-7; no clear D gene. V dropped 3 bases and J dropped 0 bases, with 6 bases sitting between them. CDR1 ENHRY and CDR2 SYGVKD come from the germline V gene. This CDR3 contains 13 residues. CDR3 sequence: CAISDIVSYEQYF. Here the CDR3 DNA reads TGTGCCATCAGTGATATTGTCTCCTACGAGCAGTACTTC.

The chain recombines TRBV7-8 with TRBJ1-2; TRBD1 might be the D (6 bases). Germline V gives CDR1 SGHVS, CDR2 FQNEAQ. Trimming shortened V by 4 bases and J by 2 bases, and 11 bases separated the two germline ends. This CDR3 comprises 14 residues. This CDR3 is CASSYLQGNYGYTF. The DNA of the CDR3 is TGTGCCAGCAGCTACCTACAGGGAAACTATGGCTACACCTTC.

The rearrangement links TRBV29-1 to TRBJ2-1; D is unclear. Trimming shortened V by 3 bases and J by 8 bases, and 17 bases separated the two germline ends. CDR3 length: 14 residues. The germline V gene has CDR1 SQVTM and CDR2 ANQGSEA. The CDR3 protein is CSVERLSKPDEQFF. In DNA form, the CDR3 reads TGCAGCGTTGAGCGGCTCTCTAAACCAGATGAGCAGTTCTTC.

V and J are TRBV7-9 and TRBJ2-7; D unclear. CDR3 length: 13 residues. From germline, CDR1 is SEHNR and CDR2 FQNEAQ (reference sequence). The V gene lost 0 bases and the J gene lost 3 bases, with 6 bases spanning the gap. CDR3: CASSLAQNYEQYF. Here the CDR3 DNA reads TGTGCCAGCAGCTTAGCGCAGAACTACGAGCAGTACTTC.

The CDR3 protein is CASSERGGGYTGELFF. In DNA, the CDR3 is TGTGCCAGCAGCGAGCGGGGCGGGGGGTACACCGGGGAGCTGTTTTTT. The chain couples TRBV7-8 to TRBJ2-2; the match to TRBD2 covers 8 bases. The CDR3 runs to 16 residues. J gave up 3 bases and V 5 bases, and 8 bases lay outside the gene matches. The germline gives CDR1 SGHVS, CDR2 FQNEAQ.

The chain has TRBV6-5 and TRBJ2-7, with D possibly matching TRBD1 (5 bases). V was trimmed by 0 bases and J by 2 bases, leaving 11 bases between them. The germline gives CDR1 MNHEY, CDR2 SVGAGI. The CDR3 covers 15 residues. The CDR3 reads CASSYSRTGAYEQYF. The CDR3 nucleotides are TGTGCCAGCAGTTACTCGAGAACAGGAGCCTACGAGCAGTACTTC.

The chain has TRBV5-1 and TRBJ2-7; 10 bases are a match to TRBD2. V was pared by 2 bases and J by 4 bases, with 6 bases of the junction left unmatched. This CDR3 has 15 amino acids. Germline V gene lookup returns CDR1 SGHRS and CDR2 YFSETQ. The CDR3 nucleotides read TGCGCCAGCAGCTTCCAGCGGGGGGGCCAGTACGAGCAGTACTTC. Translated: CASSFQRGGQYEQYF.

The rearrangement joins TRBV5-1 to TRBJ1-3, with D possibly TRBD1 on 6 matching bases. Germline V CDR1 and CDR2: SGHRS, YFSETQ. CDR3 length equals 16 residues. The V end lost 2 bases, the J end lost 0 bases, and 12 bases lay between the germline ends. The CDR3 loop reads CASSLTGMGSGNTIYF. In nucleotides, the CDR3 is TGCGCCAGCAGCTTAACAGGGATGGGCTCTGGAAACACCATATATTTT.

The gene calls are TRBV6-1 and TRBJ2-7; the D is unclear. Trimming removed 3 bases from V and 3 bases from J, with 12 bases in between. Looked up from germline, CDR1 is MNHNS and CDR2 is SASEGT. The CDR3 loop spans 14 amino acids. The CDR3 reads CASSEERTIYEQYF. Here the CDR3 DNA reads TGTGCCAGCAGTGAGGAGCGTACAATCTACGAGCAGTACTTC.

This chain connects TRBV30 to TRBJ2-1; the match to TRBD1 covers 8 bases. The germline gives CDR1 GTSNPN, CDR2 SVGIG (reference sequence). The junction had 7 bases not matched to a gene; V was cut back by 2 bases and J by 10 bases. The CDR3 consists of 13 residues. In DNA, the CDR3 is TGTGCCTGGAGTCACAGAGACAGGGGAGAGCAGTTCTTC. Protein: CAWSHRDRGEQFF.

This rearrangement joins TRBV30 to TRBJ1-2; 7 bases line up with TRBD1. The CDR3 is made up of 13 amino acids. Germline CDR1 is GTSNPN and CDR2 is SVGIG (reference sequence). V gave up 2 bases and J gave up 5 bases; unmatched junction bases: 5. CDR3 in DNA: TGTGCCTGGAGTCGGGGACAGACGTATGGCTACACCTTC. Amino acid sequence: CAWSRGQTYGYTF.

The V gene is TRBV10-2, the J gene TRBJ1-5; a possible D gene is TRBD1 (6 bases). The CDR3 runs 16 residues. CDR1 and CDR2 (germline): WSHSY, SAAADI. Trimming shortened V by 8 bases and J by 6 bases, and 23 bases separated the two germline ends. The CDR3 DNA follows: TGCGCCAGCTGGGGCGGGCGGACAGAACAAGGTCAGCCCCAGCATTTT. Translating it yields CASWGGRTEQGQPQHF.